A single sample is the source of the 4 T cell receptor beta chains below, sequenced in a study of control samples from healthy donors and cancer patients (TCRdb year 2020). The library came from the immunoSEQ multiplex PCR assay. TCRdb re-hosts the immuneACCESS table, in-frame sequences only. Its copies lack some clones; in the studies checked, an unresolved V gene accounts for under half of them, and the cause for the rest is not known. The sample table shows 25,000 to 30,000 clones, and around nine tenths are seen once. About 1.6% of the sample goes to the ten largest clones. The sequencing sample was made of PBMCs. These TCRs come from a woman aged 40 to 50 with lung cancer.

The rearrangement uses TRBV3-1 (or the pseudogene TRBV3-2) and TRBJ1-1, with TRBD1 identical over 7 bases. The ends lost 4 bases at V and 5 bases at J; junction bases unmatched: 4. The CDR3 is 13 amino acids. Germline V lookup: CDR1 LGHDT, CDR2 YNNKEL (reference sequence). The CDR3 sequence: CASSRQGGTEAFF. DNA for the CDR3: TGTGCCAGCAGCCGACAGGGAGGGACTGAAGCTTTCTTT.

The chain employs TRBV7-2 and TRBJ1-5; TRBD1 is a possible D gene (5 bases). The CDR3 consists of 15 residues. With 3 bases removed from V and 2 bases from J, the gap between germline ends came to 11 bases. CDR1 SGHTA and CDR2 FQGNSA come from the germline V gene. The CDR3 reads CASSFSGGGNQPQHF. The CDR3 region has the DNA TGTGCCAGCAGCTTCTCGGGGGGGGGCAATCAGCCCCAGCATTTT.

This clone showed up just once. This chain joins TRBV5-1 and TRBJ1-1; D is unresolved. V gave up 0 bases and J gave up 1 base, with 7 bases separating them. CDR3 length equals 14 residues. The germline V gene encodes CDR1 SGHRS and CDR2 YFSETQ. CDR3 protein: CASSLDGRNTEAFF. As DNA, the CDR3 is TGCGCCAGCAGCTTGGATGGAAGGAACACTGAAGCTTTCTTT.

The rearrangement links TRBV3-1 (or the pseudogene TRBV3-2) to TRBJ1-4, with D possibly being TRBD1 (6 bases). V was pared by 3 bases and J by 6 bases, with 11 bases between. In germline, CDR1 is LGHDT, CDR2 YNNKEL (reference sequence). CDR3 size: 14 residues. CDR3 in amino acids: CASSQVRGDEKLFF. Written as DNA, the CDR3 is TGTGCCAGCAGCCAGGTCAGGGGTGATGAAAAACTGTTTTTT.